The 29 T cell receptor beta chains below all came from one sample that was sequenced in a study of CD8 T cells in ankylosing spondylitis. General study points: Ankylosing spondylitis blood appeared to carry a characteristic TCR beta motif of roughly 8 highly homologous variants.

No antigens are known for them. TCRdb called the 5' RACE reads again in MiXCR, with one record for every CDR3 protein. The table lists 800,000 to 900,000 distinct CDR3 sequences, 10% to 15% of them singletons. Specimen: blood, either unsorted or a sorted T cell fraction (not recorded which). The receptors stem from a male donor with ankylosing spondylitis.

This clonotype was detected only a few times. The chain is built from TRBV30 and TRBJ2-2, with TRBD2 matching over 10 bases. The CDR3 is 16 residues long. Losses at the gene ends were 1 base for V and 5 bases for J; bases not matched to a gene: 7. Germline CDR1 reads GTSNPN; CDR2 reads SVGIG (reference sequence). The CDR3 is CAWSGSAGGWTGELFF. The DNA of the CDR3 is TGTGCCTGGAGTGGTTCAGCGGGGGGGTGGACCGGGGAGCTGTTTTTT.

This clonotype was detected only a few times. The chain carries TRBV19 and TRBJ1-5; 7 positions match TRBD1. V shed 8 bases and J 4 bases; nucleotides not matched to a gene: 5. The germline V gene has CDR1 LNHDA and CDR2 SQIVND (reference sequence). This CDR3 has 13 residues. The CDR3 here is CASQDRANQPQHF. For the CDR3, the DNA is TGTGCCAGTCAAGACAGGGCAAATCAGCCCCAGCATTTT.

This clonotype was seen a handful of times. The chain is built from TRBV6-6 and TRBJ1-6; D gene unclear. The CDR3 spans 12 residues. The V end was cut by 4 bases, the J end by 10 bases, with 8 bases between. CDR1 MNHNY and CDR2 SVGAGI come from the germline V gene (reference sequence). CDR3 in DNA: TGTGCCAGCAGTTCGTTGGACTCACCCCTCCACTTT. Translation gives CASSSLDSPLHF.

The CDR3 DNA is TGTGCCACCAGCAGGACTTCGACTAGCGGTCCTTACAATGAGCAGTTCTTC. It codes for CATSRTSTSGPYNEQFF. The chain uses TRBV15 and TRBJ2-1; 9 nucleotides agree with TRBD2. With V trimmed by 3 bases and J by 4 bases, 10 bases remained unmatched. Germline CDR1 reads LNHNV; CDR2 reads YYDKDF (reference sequence). The CDR3 totals 17 residues.

This clonotype occurred many times. The chain is built from TRBV14 and TRBJ1-5; possibly TRBD1 for D (6 bases). This CDR3 has 13 residues. The germline V gene has CDR1 SGHDN and CDR2 FVKESK. V was clipped by 4 bases and J by 7 bases, with 11 bases between them. The CDR3 DNA is TGTGCCAGCAGCCTTACAGGGAGCCAGCCCCAGCATTTT. This translates into CASSLTGSQPQHF.

This clonotype was found many times. The chain uses TRBV29-1 and TRBJ1-6; D is uncertain. CDR3 length equals 13 residues. Trimming cost V 4 bases and J 7 bases, with 11 bases left between them. In germline, CDR1 is SQVTM, CDR2 ANQGSEA. For the CDR3, the DNA is TGCAGCGTTGCTTATGGTCCAAATTCACCCCTCCACTTT. As protein: CSVAYGPNSPLHF.

The chain carries TRBV18 and TRBJ1-5; D is unclear. V was shortened by 2 bases and J by 5 bases, with 7 bases between the two germline ends. The CDR3 consists of 13 residues. Per germline, CDR1 KGHSH and CDR2 LQKENI. In DNA, the CDR3 is TGTGCCAGCTCACCAGATGTCGATCAGCCCCAGCATTTT. Amino acids: CASSPDVDQPQHF.

This clonotype was observed a handful of times. J is TRBJ1-5 and V is TRBV28; TRBD1 matches at 7 bases. The CDR3 runs to 14 residues. Per the germline V gene, CDR1 is MDHEN and CDR2 is SYDVKM. V dropped 5 bases and J dropped 5; count of bases not matched to a gene: 6. CDR3: CASSGVQGHQPQHF. The DNA of the CDR3 is TGTGCCAGCAGTGGGGTACAGGGGCATCAGCCCCAGCATTTT. The entire variable domain, with the rest obtained from reference TRBV28 and TRBJ1-5, is as follows: DVKVTQSSRYLVKRTGEKVFLECVQDMDHENMFWYRQDPGLGLRLIYFSYDVKMKEKGDIPEGYSVSREKKERFSLILESASTNQTSMYLCASSGVQGHQPQHFGDGTRLSIL.

The chain employs TRBV24-1 and TRBJ2-1; D perhaps matches TRBD2 (6 bases). The germline V gene has CDR1 KGHDR and CDR2 SFDVKD. V was pared by 4 bases and J by 0 bases, with 12 bases between. This CDR3 spans 16 amino acids. CDR3 in DNA: TGTGCCACCAGTGAATCTACTAGCCGCTCCTACAATGAGCAGTTCTTC. This translates into CATSESTSRSYNEQFF.

V is TRBV15 and J is TRBJ2-7; D uncertain. This CDR3 spans 15 amino acids. Germline V gene data show CDR1 as LNHNV and CDR2 as YYDKDF (reference sequence). The V end lost 4 bases, the J end lost 2 bases, and 15 bases lay between the germline ends. The CDR3 sequence is CATSKWQANPYEQYF. As DNA, the CDR3 is TGTGCCACCAGCAAGTGGCAGGCTAATCCCTACGAGCAGTACTTC.

There are a few counts of this clonotype. V and J are TRBV4-1 and TRBJ1-2, with D hard to call. Germline loops: CDR1 MGHRA, CDR2 YSYEKL. Deletions cut 2 bases from V and 4 bases from J, with 8 bases between. The CDR3 spans 13 residues. The DNA for the CDR3 is TGCGCCAGCAGCCAACAAGGGTCCTATGGCTACACCTTC. The encoded protein is CASSQQGSYGYTF.

A few counts support this clonotype. The chain links TRBV7-9 to TRBJ2-5, with D possibly being TRBD2 (5 bases). CDR3 length: 13 amino acids. Germline-derived CDR1 and CDR2 are SEHNR and FQNEAQ (reference sequence). V was clipped by 4 bases and J by 2 bases, with 8 bases between them. CDR3 nucleotide sequence: TGTGCCAGCAGCTCACTAGAGCAAGAGACCCAGTACTTC. It encodes CASSSLEQETQYF.

This chain links TRBV7-3 with TRBJ2-7; tentative D call: TRBD2 (6 bases). CDR1 and CDR2 (germline): SGHTA, FQGTGA. CDR3 length: 15 residues. The ends were cut back, 2 bases at V and 1 base at J, with 12 bases in the middle. The CDR3 region has the DNA TGTGCCAGCAGCTTAGGAAGGGAGGTATCCTACGAGCAGTACTTC. Translated: CASSLGREVSYEQYF.

V usage is TRBV20-1 and J usage is TRBJ1-2; no clear D. V gave up 4 bases and J gave up 6 bases, with 9 bases separating them. This CDR3 has 11 amino acids. Germline CDR1 DFQATT, CDR2 SNEGSKA (reference sequence). CDR3 DNA sequence: TGCAGTGCTATGGGTCTACATGGCTACACCTTC. Encoded protein: CSAMGLHGYTF.

This clonotype turned up a few times. V is TRBV27 and J is TRBJ2-5; no reliable D call. The germline V gene has CDR1 MNHEY and CDR2 SMNVEV (reference sequence). The V end was cut by 8 bases, the J end by 8 bases, with 18 bases between. This CDR3 region has 13 residues. CDR3 residues: CASSPRWTQTQYF. CDR3 nucleotides: TGTGCCAGCTCCCCTAGGTGGACGCAAACCCAGTACTTC.

This clonotype was seen at least ten times. The chain employs TRBV5-1 and TRBJ2-7, with 8 bases matching TRBD1. The V gene end was trimmed by 5 bases and the J gene end by 3 bases; junction bases not matched to a gene: 10. Germline V gene sequence: CDR1 SGHRS, CDR2 YFSETQ. There are 15 residues in the CDR3. CDR3 coding DNA: TGCGCCAGCAGGATAGATGACAGGGGCTTCTACGAGCAGTACTTC. Translation gives CASRIDDRGFYEQYF.

The V and J genes are TRBV20-1 and TRBJ2-7; TRBD2 aligns across 7 bases. J gave up 5 bases and V 5 bases, and 9 bases lay outside the gene matches. The CDR3 contains 13 residues. The germline CDR1 and CDR2 sequences are DFQATT and SNEGSKA (reference sequence). As DNA, the CDR3 is TGCAGTGCTGGGGACTACCGACGCGACGAGCAGTACTTC. Translating gives CSAGDYRRDEQYF.

The rearrangement links TRBV4-3 to TRBJ1-6, with 8 bases that match TRBD1. Germline V CDR1 and CDR2: LGHNA, YSLEER. The CDR3 has 15 residues. The trim removed 6 bases at V and 8 bases at J, leaving 9 bases unmatched. CDR3 amino acids: CASRPDRGGDSPLHF. The CDR3 coding sequence is TGCGCCAGCAGACCTGACAGGGGAGGCGATTCACCCCTCCACTTT.

This clonotype was observed a handful of times. The chain uses TRBV5-1 and TRBJ1-1; no definite D call. This CDR3 is 14 amino acids long. Looked up from germline, CDR1 is SGHRS and CDR2 is YFSETQ. The V end was cut by 1 base, the J end by 0 bases, with 7 bases between. The DNA of the CDR3 is TGCGCCAGCAGCTTGCAGTATTTGAACACTGAAGCTTTCTTT. The encoded protein is CASSLQYLNTEAFF. The whole variable domain, filled in from reference TRBV5-1 and TRBJ1-1, reads KAGVTQTPRYLIKTRGQQVTLSCSPISGHRSVSWYQQTPGQGLQFLFEYFSETQRNKGNFPGRFSGRQFSNSRSEMNVSTLELGDSALYLCASSLQYLNTEAFFGQGTRLTVV.

This clonotype was detected ten times or more. The chain employs TRBV6-5 and TRBJ2-7, with D unresolved. This CDR3 is built from 14 residues. In germline, CDR1 is MNHEY, CDR2 SVGAGI. The ends were cut back, 2 bases at V and 6 bases at J, with 14 bases in the middle. The CDR3 loop is CASSYGPSGSEQYF. The DNA of the CDR3 is TGTGCCAGCAGTTACGGTCCTAGTGGTAGCGAGCAGTACTTC.

This clonotype came up a few times. V gene TRBV28 combines with J gene TRBJ2-1; 15 bases are a match to TRBD2. The length of the CDR3 is 18 residues. J gave up 8 bases and V 8 bases, and 16 bases lay outside the gene matches. Germline V gene lookup returns CDR1 MDHEN and CDR2 SYDVKM. This chain's CDR3 is CASPPVLGTSGGWDEQFF. CDR3 nucleotides: TGTGCCAGCCCTCCTGTGCTTGGGACTAGCGGGGGGTGGGATGAGCAGTTCTTC. The variable domain in full, completed from reference TRBV28 and TRBJ2-1, reads DVKVTQSSRYLVKRTGEKVFLECVQDMDHENMFWYRQDPGLGLRLIYFSYDVKMKEKGDIPEGYSVSREKKERFSLILESASTNQTSMYLCASPPVLGTSGGWDEQFFGPGTRLTVL.

This clonotype was picked up many times. The chain has TRBV20-1 and TRBJ1-5; D call uncertain. CDR3 length: 13 residues. V was trimmed by 6 bases and J by 1 base, leaving 10 bases between them. CDR1 is DFQATT and CDR2 is SNEGSKA in the germline V gene (reference sequence). CDR3 in DNA: TGCAGTGCCCTCACGGGGAGCAATCAGCCCCAGCATTTT. Protein: CSALTGSNQPQHF.

For this clonotype: Being one base from a much bigger clone, this may be a read error. The J gene is TRBJ1-1, the V gene TRBV29-1; D remains unclear. Deletions cut 8 bases from V and 0 bases from J, with 10 bases between. There are 12 residues in the CDR3. The germline gives CDR1 SQVTM, CDR2 ANQGSEA. Here the CDR3 DNA reads TGCAGCTCGAGACATCTGAACACTGAAGCTTTCTTT. Protein: CSSRHLNTEAFF.

The chain is built from TRBV7-6 and TRBJ2-2; D unclear. Trimming removed 2 bases from V and 0 bases from J, with 13 bases in between. The CDR3 length is 17 residues. Germline CDR1 is SGHVS and CDR2 is FNYEAQ. The CDR3 DNA reads as TGTGCCAGCAGCTTATCACTCAGCCTTGCGAACACCGGGGAGCTGTTTTTT. It is translated as CASSLSLSLANTGELFF.

This clonotype was counted only a few times. This chain uses TRBV20-1 with TRBJ2-7; D might be TRBD1 (6 bases). Trimming stripped 0 bases from V and 4 bases from J, with 13 bases between. CDR3 length: 14 residues. Per the germline V gene, CDR1 is DFQATT and CDR2 is SNEGSKA (reference sequence). The CDR3: CSARDRDKHYEQYF. The CDR3 bases are TGCAGTGCTAGAGATAGGGACAAGCATTACGAGCAGTACTTC.

Many counts were recorded for this clonotype. The V and J genes are TRBV20-1 and TRBJ2-7; TRBD1 might be the D (5 bases). V gave up 5 bases and J gave up 4 bases, with 15 bases separating them. This CDR3 has 13 residues. From germline, CDR1 is DFQATT and CDR2 SNEGSKA (reference sequence). CDR3 residues: CSAQGGFRYEQYF. CDR3 DNA sequence: TGCAGTGCTCAGGGTGGGTTCAGGTACGAGCAGTACTTC.

This clonotype was found a few times. The chain links TRBV11-1 to TRBJ2-1; 10 positions agree with TRBD2. Germline loops: CDR1 SGHAT, CDR2 FQDESV (reference sequence). With V trimmed by 5 bases and J by 0 bases, 10 bases remained unmatched. CDR3 length equals 18 residues. CDR3 region: CASSRTSGDFLSYNEQFF. DNA for the CDR3: TGTGCCAGCAGCCGGACTAGCGGAGATTTTCTCTCCTACAATGAGCAGTTCTTC. Using reference TRBV11-1 and TRBJ2-1 for the parts outside the CDR3, the full variable domain is EAEVAQSPRYKITEKSQAVAFWCDPISGHATLYWYRQILGQGPELLVQFQDESVVDDSQLPKDRFSAERLKGVDSTLKIQPAELGDSAMYLCASSRTSGDFLSYNEQFFGPGTRLTVL.

Ten or more counts support this clonotype. This chain connects TRBV5-6 to TRBJ1-5; no firm D call. The CDR3 length is 17 residues. V dropped 3 bases and J dropped 0 bases, with 16 bases sitting between them. The germline CDR1 and CDR2 sequences are SGHDT and YYEEEE. This chain's CDR3 is CASSSQLPRYSNQPQHF. The CDR3, as DNA: TGTGCCAGCAGCTCTCAGTTGCCCCGCTATAGCAATCAGCCCCAGCATTTT.

The CDR3 DNA reads as TGTGCCAGCAGCTTAGTTCCAGTAGCTAACTATGGCTACACCTTC. It specifies CASSLVPVANYGYTF. This sequence joins TRBV7-2 and TRBJ1-2, with D hard to call. Trimming left V 1 base short and J 0 bases short, with 9 bases between. This CDR3 spans 15 amino acids. Germline V gene data show CDR1 as SGHTA and CDR2 as FQGNSA.